The 32 T cell receptor beta chains below were found in one sample sequenced in a study of OX40 agonist ivuxolimab in advanced cancers. The table came from immunoSEQ multiplex PCR; TCRdb's copy has only in-frame clones and leaves some out. The sample lists roughly 69,000 clones; less than 95% were seen once. This material consisted of CD4+ or CD8+ T cells sorted from blood, taken in a trial of the OX40 agonist ivuxolimab. Receptors were obtained from an adult with an advanced solid tumor such as melanoma, head and neck, liver or kidney cancer.

The CDR3 protein is CASSIGAGVPSGNTIYF. CDR3 DNA sequence: TGTGCCAGTAGTATAGGCGCAGGGGTTCCGTCTGGAAACACCATATATTTT. This rearrangement joins TRBV19 to TRBJ1-3; a possible D gene is TRBD1 (6 bases). The V gene's germline CDR1 is LNHDA and CDR2 SQIVND (reference sequence). The CDR3 is 17 residues long. Trimming removed 1 base at V and 1 base at J, with 14 bases between.

This clone was seen once. In DNA form, the CDR3 reads TGTGCCAGCAGCGGGGGTCATGAGCAGTTCTTC. Translated, it gives CASSGGHEQFF. The V call is TRBV7-2, the J call TRBJ2-1, with D perhaps matching TRBD1 or TRBD2 (5 bases each). CDR3 length equals 11 residues. CDR1 and CDR2 from the germline V gene are SGHTA and FQGNSA. The ends were cut back, 5 bases at V and 8 bases at J, with 7 bases in the middle.

V is TRBV11-2 and J is TRBJ2-5; 8 nucleotides agree with TRBD1. In germline, CDR1 is SGHAT, CDR2 FQNNGV. V shed 5 bases, J shed 8 bases, and the junction held 25 bases outside the gene matches. The CDR3 is 19 residues long. This chain's CDR3 is CASSPTGQGSFPSWETQYF. CDR3 in DNA: TGTGCCAGCAGCCCTACCGGACAGGGAAGTTTTCCTTCGTGGGAAACCCAGTACTTC.

The V and J genes are TRBV11-2 and TRBJ2-1; D call uncertain. Germline-derived CDR1 and CDR2 are SGHAT and FQNNGV. The V and J ends lost 2 bases and 10 bases respectively, with 12 bases between them. The CDR3 extends over 13 amino acids. The CDR3 sequence: CASSLSLLREQFF. Here the CDR3 DNA reads TGTGCCAGCAGCTTATCCCTCCTGCGGGAGCAGTTCTTC.

The chain couples TRBV6-1 to TRBJ2-5, with D possibly matching TRBD2 (5 bases). V gave up 2 bases and J gave up 0 bases, with 7 bases separating them. The germline V gene has CDR1 MNHNS and CDR2 SASEGT. CDR3 size: 14 residues. The CDR3 bases are TGTGCCAGCAGTGAATCGGGAAACCAAGAGACCCAGTACTTC. Protein product: CASSESGNQETQYF.

This chain joins TRBV10-3 and TRBJ2-5; TRBD1 or TRBD2 may be the D gene (5 bases each). CDR1 ENHRY and CDR2 SYGVKD come from the germline V gene. V was shortened by 2 bases and J by 5 bases, with 12 bases between the two germline ends. The CDR3 covers 14 residues. In nucleotides, the CDR3 is TGTGCCATCAGTGAGCGGGCAGGGAGTGAGACCCAGTACTTC. It codes for CAISERAGSETQYF.

The V call is TRBV30, the J call TRBJ2-5, with D perhaps TRBD2 (6 bases). Germline V lookup: CDR1 GTSNPN, CDR2 SVGIG (reference sequence). The CDR3 runs 13 residues. V was pared by 0 bases and J by 5 bases, with 10 bases between. The CDR3, as DNA: TGTGCCTGGAGTGTGGAGGGGTGGGAGACCCAGTACTTC. Its translation is CAWSVEGWETQYF. Looking up the rest from reference TRBV30 and TRBJ2-5 gives the full variable domain: SQTIHQWPATLVQPVGSPLSLECTVEGTSNPNLYWYRQAAGRGLQLLFYSVGIGQISSEVPQNLSASRPQDRQFILSSKKLLLSDSGFYLCAWSVEGWETQYFGPGTRLLVL.

The V and J genes are TRBV7-9 and TRBJ1-1, with TRBD1 matching 8 bases. The CDR3 is 15 amino acids. V was pared by 2 bases and J by 1 base, with 3 bases of the junction left unmatched. From germline, CDR1 is SEHNR and CDR2 FQNEAQ (reference sequence). The CDR3 DNA reads as TGTGCCAGCAGCTTATTCGGGACAGGGAACACTGAAGCTTTCTTT. It yields the protein CASSLFGTGNTEAFF.

The V and J genes are TRBV5-1 and TRBJ1-1; D may be TRBD1 (5 bases). The CDR3 consists of 15 residues. The V gene's germline CDR1 is SGHRS and CDR2 YFSETQ. The V end was cut by 1 base, the J end by 1 base, with 11 bases between. The CDR3 sequence: CASSLLGGRNTEAFF. DNA of the CDR3: TGCGCCAGCAGCTTGTTGGGGGGTCGGAACACTGAAGCTTTCTTT.

V and J are TRBV2 and TRBJ2-2, with TRBD2 as a possible D gene (5 bases). Germline V gene sequence: CDR1 SNHLY, CDR2 FYNNEI. V was clipped by 3 bases and J by 8 bases, with 13 bases between them. This CDR3 is built from 14 residues. CDR3 residues: CASSEEVGSGELFF. CDR3 in DNA: TGTGCCAGCAGTGAGGAGGTGGGGAGTGGGGAGCTGTTTTTT.

The chain uses TRBV5-4 and TRBJ2-5, with D perhaps being TRBD1 or TRBD2 (5 bases each). CDR3 length equals 14 residues. CDR1 and CDR2 (germline): SGHNT, YYREEE (reference sequence). Trimming cost V 6 bases and J 5 bases, with 17 bases left between them. CDR3 bases: TGTGCCAGCACTCGGGGTCAGGGCCGGGAGACCCAGTACTTC. It specifies CASTRGQGRETQYF. The whole variable domain, remainder taken from reference TRBV5-4 and TRBJ2-5, is ETGVTQSPTHLIKTRGQQVTLRCSSQSGHNTVSWYQQALGQGPQFIFQYYREEENGRGNFPPRFSGLQFPNYSSELNVNALELDDSALYLCASTRGQGRETQYFGPGTRLLVL.

The rearrangement uses TRBV7-3 and TRBJ2-2, with 7 positions matching TRBD2. This CDR3 has 15 residues. Germline CDR1 SGHTA, CDR2 FQGTGA. V was pared by 7 bases and J by 3 bases, with 8 bases of the junction left unmatched. CDR3 DNA: TGTGCCAGCACAATCGGGACTACGTACACCGGGGAGCTGTTTTTT. This translates into CASTIGTTYTGELFF.

This clone was found once. V usage is TRBV7-9 and J usage is TRBJ2-5, with D maybe TRBD2 (6 bases). CDR3 size: 14 residues. The V end lost 8 bases, the J end lost 5 bases, and 18 bases lay between the germline ends. Germline V CDR1 and CDR2: SEHNR, FQNEAQ (reference sequence). CDR3: CASDDRRAGETQYF. The DNA of the CDR3 is TGTGCCAGCGACGACCGACGGGCGGGGGAGACCCAGTACTTC.

The V gene is TRBV5-6, the J gene TRBJ2-7; 9 bases align to TRBD1. This CDR3 contains 15 residues. With 4 bases clipped from V and 5 bases from J, the junction kept 10 bases outside the gene matches. The V gene's germline CDR1 is SGHDT and CDR2 YYEEEE. The CDR3 DNA follows: TGTGCCAGCAGCAAAGCGGGACAGGGTGGGGACGAGCAGTACTTC. Its protein is CASSKAGQGGDEQYF.

The gene calls are TRBV19 and TRBJ1-4; TRBD1 is a possible D gene (6 bases). From germline, CDR1 is LNHDA and CDR2 SQIVND (reference sequence). CDR3 length: 15 amino acids. The V end lost 5 bases, the J end lost 0 bases, and 10 bases lay between the germline ends. The CDR3 coding sequence is TGTGCCAGTAGTGATCGGACAGCAACTAATGAAAAACTGTTTTTT. This codes for CASSDRTATNEKLFF.

The V gene is TRBV5-1, the J gene TRBJ1-1, with TRBD1 matching over 12 bases. The germline CDR1 and CDR2 sequences are SGHRS and YFSETQ. CDR3 length: 15 residues. The V segment lost 4 bases and the J segment 5 bases; nucleotides outside the gene matches: 6. The CDR3 reads CASSQTGQGATEAFF. The DNA for the CDR3 is TGCGCCAGCAGCCAAACGGGACAGGGGGCTACTGAAGCTTTCTTT.

V gene TRBV7-9 combines with J gene TRBJ2-1; D uncertain. This CDR3 spans 13 amino acids. The V gene's germline CDR1 is SEHNR and CDR2 FQNEAQ (reference sequence). The ends were cut back, 8 bases at V and 7 bases at J, with 15 bases in the middle. This CDR3 is CASFDPVTNEQFF. As DNA, the CDR3 is TGTGCCAGCTTCGACCCAGTTACGAATGAGCAGTTCTTC.

V usage is TRBV6-5 and J usage is TRBJ2-7; D is unclear. The CDR3 runs to 11 residues. V lost 6 bases and J 6 bases, leaving 9 bases between the germline ends. CDR1 and CDR2 from the germline V gene are MNHEY and SVGAGI. The CDR3 loop reads CASRSPAEQYF. CDR3 sequence (DNA): TGTGCCAGCAGGTCACCGGCCGAGCAGTACTTC.

The J gene is TRBJ2-1, the V gene TRBV19; 7 bases map to TRBD1. CDR1 and CDR2 from the germline V gene are LNHDA and SQIVND (reference sequence). The CDR3 is made up of 13 amino acids. Trimming took 9 bases from V and 5 from J; bases not matched to a gene: 7. The CDR3 is CASNSGTDNEQFF. The CDR3 coding sequence is TGTGCCAGCAATTCCGGGACAGACAATGAGCAGTTCTTC.

The chain is built from TRBV30 and TRBJ2-3; D tentatively reads TRBD1 or TRBD2 (5 bases each). Trimming stripped 1 base from V and 1 base from J, with 15 bases between. Per the germline V gene, CDR1 is GTSNPN and CDR2 is SVGIG (reference sequence). This CDR3 comprises 16 residues. CDR3 nucleotide sequence: TGTGCCTGGAGTGCTACTCGAGGGACCGGCACAGATACGCAGTATTTT. This codes for CAWSATRGTGTDTQYF.

The chain employs TRBV19 and TRBJ1-5, with D unclear. This CDR3 is 12 amino acids long. Germline lookup yields CDR1 LNHDA and CDR2 SQIVND (reference sequence). Trimming removed 6 bases from V and 5 bases from J, with 8 bases in between. The CDR3 is CASREKHQPQHF. CDR3 nucleotide sequence: TGTGCCAGTAGAGAGAAACATCAGCCCCAGCATTTT.

The V gene is TRBV2, the J gene TRBJ1-5, with no clear D. V shed 3 bases and J shed 7 bases, with 7 bases lying between them. Germline CDR1 and CDR2: SNHLY and FYNNEI. CDR3 length equals 12 residues. This CDR3 reads CASSDIVQPQHF. The CDR3 DNA reads as TGTGCCAGCAGTGATATAGTGCAGCCCCAGCATTTT.

The chain's CDR3 is CASSSSGGQYHASSSGNTIYF. Written as DNA, the CDR3 is TGCGCCAGCAGCTCAAGCGGGGGACAGTATCACGCCTCGAGCTCTGGAAACACCATATATTTT. This chain connects TRBV5-1 to TRBJ1-3, with 7 bases identical to TRBD1. The V gene's germline CDR1 is SGHRS and CDR2 YFSETQ. This CDR3 is built from 21 residues. V was pared by 3 bases and J by 0 bases, with 21 bases of the junction left unmatched.

The CDR3 DNA sequence: TGTGCCAGCAGCTACAGACAGAACAATGAGCAGTTCTTC. It is translated as CASSYRQNNEQFF. The chain joins TRBV11-3 to TRBJ2-1; weak D call: TRBD1 (5 bases). The V end was cut by 4 bases, the J end by 5 bases, with 9 bases between. The CDR3 contains 13 residues. CDR1 and CDR2 (germline): SGHNT, YENEEA.

The gene calls are TRBV19 and TRBJ2-1; D call uncertain. This CDR3 spans 13 amino acids. V was shortened by 3 bases and J by 6 bases, with 9 bases between the two germline ends. Germline CDR1 and CDR2: LNHDA and SQIVND (reference sequence). The chain's CDR3 is CASSIQDFNEQFF. The CDR3 coding sequence is TGTGCCAGTAGTATCCAAGACTTCAATGAGCAGTTCTTC.

This chain links TRBV6-1 with TRBJ2-7; 7 positions agree with TRBD1. Germline CDR1 reads MNHNS; CDR2 reads SASEGT. This CDR3 is built from 12 residues. J lost 4 bases, V lost 6 bases, and 3 bases had no gene match. In nucleotides, the CDR3 is TGTGCCAGCAGCCCAGGGGGTTACGAGCAGTACTTC. Amino acids: CASSPGGYEQYF.

The chain is built from TRBV9 and TRBJ2-7; D may be TRBD2 (6 bases). The CDR3 length is 15 residues. Trimming took off 2 bases at V and 3 bases at J, with 15 bases between the two ends. From germline, CDR1 is SGDLS and CDR2 YYNGEE. The CDR3 DNA follows: TGTGCCAGCAGCGTGGGAGGACTCGACATCTACGAGCAGTACTTC. Residues: CASSVGGLDIYEQYF.

J is TRBJ2-7 and V is TRBV19, with 8 bases fitting TRBD1. Unmatched junction bases numbered 5, after V lost 4 bases and J lost 3 bases. The germline CDR1 and CDR2 sequences are LNHDA and SQIVND (reference sequence). CDR3 length: 14 residues. In DNA, the CDR3 is TGTGCCAGTAGTAGGGAGACAGGGGTCTACGAGCAGTACTTC. It is translated as CASSRETGVYEQYF.

The chain employs TRBV11-2 and TRBJ2-1; TRBD1 or TRBD2 may be the D gene (7 bases each). The CDR3 length is 18 residues. With 1 base removed from V and 1 base from J, the gap between germline ends came to 17 bases. CDR1 is SGHAT, CDR2 FQNNGV, per germline. CDR3 nucleotides: TGTGCCAGCAGCTTAGGGTCCGCCAGGGGGGGGTCCTACAATGAGCAGTTCTTC. Its protein product is CASSLGSARGGSYNEQFF. The entire variable domain, with the rest obtained from reference TRBV11-2 and TRBJ2-1, is as follows: EAGVAQSPRYKIIEKRQSVAFWCNPISGHATLYWYQQILGQGPKLLIQFQNNGVVDDSQLPKDRFSAERLKGVDSTLKIQPAKLEDSAVYLCASSLGSARGGSYNEQFFGPGTRLTVL.

By sample share, this clone is medium-sized. V and J are TRBV10-3 and TRBJ2-1; the D gene is possibly TRBD2 (6 bases). There are 14 residues in the CDR3. V was cut by 10 bases and J by 7 bases, with 20 bases left in between. CDR1 ENHRY and CDR2 SYGVKD come from the germline V gene. This CDR3 reads CATAGADYGNEQFF. Written as DNA, the CDR3 is TGTGCCACCGCTGGAGCGGACTATGGAAATGAGCAGTTCTTC.

This clone was observed a single time. The CDR3 sequence is CASSKDRPGWGGYTF. The CDR3 nucleotides are TGCGCCAGCAGCAAGGACAGGCCCGGGTGGGGTGGCTACACCTTC. The gene calls are TRBV5-1 and TRBJ1-2; the match to TRBD1 covers 7 bases. CDR1 and CDR2 (germline): SGHRS, YFSETQ. J lost 7 bases, V lost 4 bases, and 13 bases had no gene match. This CDR3 region has 15 residues.

The chain couples TRBV5-1 to TRBJ1-1, with 9 nucleotides matching TRBD1. The CDR3 sequence is 14 residues long. V trimming: 0 bases; J trimming: 4 bases; junction bases outside the gene matches: 1. Germline V lookup: CDR1 SGHRS, CDR2 YFSETQ. Here the CDR3 reads CASSLDRGPTEAFF. The CDR3 region has the DNA TGCGCCAGCAGCTTGGACAGGGGGCCCACTGAAGCTTTCTTT.